Listed here are 16 T cell receptor beta chains from one sample, sequenced in a study of control samples from healthy donors and cancer patients. Here immunoSEQ multiplex PCR was the method, and the copy in TCRdb shows in-frame clones only, minus some. The sample yields more than 95,000 clones, 80% to 95% seen once. Specimen: blood. All receptors derive from a man aged 18 to 35 in good health.

The chain joins TRBV7-8 to TRBJ1-2; the match to TRBD1 covers 10 bases. V shed 5 bases and J 7 bases; nucleotides not matched to a gene: 7. The germline CDR1 and CDR2 sequences are SGHVS and FQNEAQ. The CDR3 consists of 14 residues. CDR3 sequence (DNA): TGTGCCAGCAGCCCACGACAGGGGGCCTCTGGCTACACCTTC. Its translation: CASSPRQGASGYTF.

V usage is TRBV2 and J usage is TRBJ2-2, with 9 positions matching TRBD1. The junction had 17 bases not matched to a gene; V was cut back by 6 bases and J by 6 bases. This CDR3 has 18 amino acids. CDR1 SNHLY and CDR2 FYNNEI come from the germline V gene. The CDR3 DNA reads as TGTGCCAGCAGCGCGAGACAGGGGGTTCTTGGTTCGGCCGGGGAGCTGTTTTTT. Translating gives CASSARQGVLGSAGELFF.

This rearrangement joins TRBV5-8 to TRBJ1-6, with 7 bases lining up with TRBD1. Germline V CDR1 and CDR2: SGHTS, YDEGEE. Trimming took 4 bases from V and 10 from J; bases not matched to a gene: 14. The CDR3 covers 16 residues. CDR3 region: CASSQRQGFVLSPLHF. CDR3 nucleotide sequence: TGTGCCAGCAGCCAACGACAGGGTTTCGTGTTATCACCCCTCCACTTT.

The rearrangement joins TRBV5-1 to TRBJ1-3; D call uncertain. From germline, CDR1 is SGHRS and CDR2 YFSETQ. The CDR3 spans 15 residues. V was cut by 1 base and J by 4 bases, with 12 bases left in between. For the CDR3, the DNA is TGCGCCAGCAGCTTGAATAAGGCGCCGGGAAACACCATATATTTT. Translating gives CASSLNKAPGNTIYF.

The rearrangement uses TRBV24-1 and TRBJ2-2, with a weak D call TRBD1 (6 bases). The V gene lost 0 bases and the J gene lost 0 bases, with 16 bases spanning the gap. Germline V lookup: CDR1 KGHDR, CDR2 SFDVKD. The CDR3 extends over 19 amino acids. Here the CDR3 reads CATSDLHVSGQTNTGELFF. For the CDR3, the DNA is TGTGCCACCAGTGATTTGCACGTTTCTGGACAGACGAACACCGGGGAGCTGTTTTTT.

The rearrangement uses TRBV19 and TRBJ2-3; D ambiguous. Germline CDR1 LNHDA, CDR2 SQIVND (reference sequence). The V end lost 5 bases, the J end lost 2 bases, and 5 bases lay between the germline ends. The CDR3 totals 12 residues. CDR3 sequence (DNA): TGTGCCAGTAGTCCATCCACAGATACGCAGTATTTT. It codes for CASSPSTDTQYF.

This clone was seen once. The J gene is TRBJ2-5, the V gene TRBV18; D might be TRBD2 (5 bases). Trimming took off 0 bases at V and 4 bases at J, with 6 bases between the two ends. The CDR3 extends over 13 amino acids. The germline CDR1 and CDR2 sequences are KGHSH and LQKENI. The chain's CDR3 is CASSPPRAETQYF. The CDR3 DNA is TGTGCCAGCTCACCACCGCGGGCAGAGACCCAGTACTTC.

The chain employs TRBV7-8 and TRBJ1-2; D may be TRBD1 (6 bases). The germline V gene has CDR1 SGHVS and CDR2 FQNEAQ. This CDR3 spans 16 amino acids. Trimming stripped 5 bases from V and 5 bases from J, with 21 bases between. The CDR3 sequence: CASSKSSAGVVYGYTF. CDR3 nucleotides: TGTGCCAGCAGCAAAAGTTCGGCAGGGGTCGTATATGGCTACACCTTC.

The chain couples TRBV30 to TRBJ2-1; 9 bases align to TRBD2. Germline V gives CDR1 GTSNPN, CDR2 SVGIG (reference sequence). Trimming took 0 bases from V and 0 from J; bases not matched to a gene: 3. The CDR3 is made up of 16 amino acids. CDR3 in DNA: TGTGCCTGGAGTGTACTTAGCGGGAGCTCCTACAATGAGCAGTTCTTC. This gives the protein CAWSVLSGSSYNEQFF.

This CDR3 is CASRTRREQFF. The CDR3 DNA is TGTGCCAGCAGAACCCGTCGGGAGCAGTTCTTC. This chain joins TRBV2 and TRBJ2-1; the D is unclear. V lost 6 bases, J lost 10 bases, and 10 bases lay in between. This CDR3 region has 11 residues. Germline lookup yields CDR1 SNHLY and CDR2 FYNNEI.

Only a few counts were recorded for this clone. Other DNA sequences in the sample encode the same CDR3. The chain uses TRBV6-2 or TRBV6-3 and TRBJ2-2; TRBD2 agrees at 10 bases. J lost 4 bases, V lost 2 bases, and 1 base had no gene match. Germline assignment: CDR1 MNHEY and CDR2 SVGEGT. CDR3 length: 15 residues. The DNA of the CDR3 is TGTGCCAGCAGTTACAGCGGGAGGGCCACCGGGGAGCTGTTTTTT. It encodes CASSYSGRATGELFF.

The rearrangement links TRBV4-1 to TRBJ2-1, with D uncertain. Trimming stripped 2 bases from V and 4 bases from J, with 9 bases between. The length of the CDR3 is 14 residues. Per germline, CDR1 MGHRA and CDR2 YSYEKL. CDR3 region: CASSQSLRYNEQFF. The CDR3 DNA follows: TGCGCCAGCAGCCAATCACTCAGATACAATGAGCAGTTCTTC.

As to this clone: One end of the junction varies from germline; a read error may be responsible. The rearrangement links TRBV11-2 to TRBJ1-2; D not resolved. The CDR3 contains 11 residues. Germline CDR1 SGHAT, CDR2 FQNNGV. CDR3 sequence reads: CASSLQAQPAF. CDR3 nucleotide sequence: TGTGCCAGCAGCTTACAAGCCCAGCCGGCCTTC.

The J gene is TRBJ2-1, the V gene TRBV10-1; D is possibly TRBD1 or TRBD2 (5 bases each). The ends were cut back, 4 bases at V and 5 bases at J, with 12 bases in the middle. Germline values: CDR1 WNHNN, CDR2 SYGVQD (reference sequence). The CDR3 is 14 amino acids. CDR3 nucleotides: TGCGCCAGCAGTGCGGGGACGCTTCACAATGAGCAGTTCTTC. As protein: CASSAGTLHNEQFF.

This chain uses TRBV5-4 with TRBJ1-2; maybe TRBD1 (5 bases). V was shortened by 3 bases and J by 4 bases, with 16 bases between the two germline ends. This CDR3 has 15 amino acids. The germline V gene encodes CDR1 SGHNT and CDR2 YYREEE (reference sequence). The DNA for the CDR3 is TGTGCCAGCAGCTGGAGCCTGGGGCGCACCTATGGCTACACCTTC. Translating gives CASSWSLGRTYGYTF.

The DNA for the CDR3 is TGTGCCAGCAGTTACAAGGGAGACTCCTACGAGCAGTACTTC. This sequence encodes CASSYKGDSYEQYF. The chain employs TRBV6-6 and TRBJ2-7, with a weak D call TRBD2 (5 bases). V gave up 2 bases and J gave up 0 bases, with 8 bases separating them. The CDR3 runs 14 residues. CDR1 and CDR2 from the germline V gene are MNHNY and SVGAGI (reference sequence).